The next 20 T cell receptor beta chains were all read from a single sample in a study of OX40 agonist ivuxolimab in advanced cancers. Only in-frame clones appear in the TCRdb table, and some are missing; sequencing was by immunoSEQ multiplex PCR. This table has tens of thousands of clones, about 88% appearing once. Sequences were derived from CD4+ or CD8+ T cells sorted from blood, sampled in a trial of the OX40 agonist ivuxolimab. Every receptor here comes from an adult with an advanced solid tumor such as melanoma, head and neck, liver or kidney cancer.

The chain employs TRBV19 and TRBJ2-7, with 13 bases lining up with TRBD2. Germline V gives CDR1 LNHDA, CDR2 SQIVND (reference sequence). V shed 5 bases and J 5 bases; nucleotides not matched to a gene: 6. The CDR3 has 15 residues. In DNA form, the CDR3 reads TGTGCCAGTAGTTCCCGGACTAGCGGGAGTAACGAGCAGTACTTC. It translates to CASSSRTSGSNEQYF.

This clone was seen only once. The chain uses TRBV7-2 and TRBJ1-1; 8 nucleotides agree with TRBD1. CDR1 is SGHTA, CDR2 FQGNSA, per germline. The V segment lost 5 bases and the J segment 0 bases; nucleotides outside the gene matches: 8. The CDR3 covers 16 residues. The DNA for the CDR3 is TGTGCCAGCAGCCTCGACAGGGGTTTAATGAACACTGAAGCTTTCTTT. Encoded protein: CASSLDRGLMNTEAFF.

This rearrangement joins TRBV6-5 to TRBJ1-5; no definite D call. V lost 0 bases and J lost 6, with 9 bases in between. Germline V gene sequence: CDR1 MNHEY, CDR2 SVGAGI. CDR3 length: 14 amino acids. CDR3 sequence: CASSYSQVLQPQHF. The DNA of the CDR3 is TGTGCCAGCAGTTACTCCCAGGTTCTTCAGCCCCAGCATTTT.

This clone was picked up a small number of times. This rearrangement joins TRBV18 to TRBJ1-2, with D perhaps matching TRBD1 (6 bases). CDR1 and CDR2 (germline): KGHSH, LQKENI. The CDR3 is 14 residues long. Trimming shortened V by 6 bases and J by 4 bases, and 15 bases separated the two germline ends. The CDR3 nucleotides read TGTGCCAGCTCCCCAGACAGGAACTCCTATGGCTACACCTTC. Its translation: CASSPDRNSYGYTF.

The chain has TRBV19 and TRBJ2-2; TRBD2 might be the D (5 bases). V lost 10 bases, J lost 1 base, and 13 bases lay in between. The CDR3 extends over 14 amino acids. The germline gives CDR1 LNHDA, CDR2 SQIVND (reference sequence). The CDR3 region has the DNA TGTGCCATCTCAGAGGGTGGGAACACCGGGGAGCTGTTTTTT. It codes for CAISEGGNTGELFF.

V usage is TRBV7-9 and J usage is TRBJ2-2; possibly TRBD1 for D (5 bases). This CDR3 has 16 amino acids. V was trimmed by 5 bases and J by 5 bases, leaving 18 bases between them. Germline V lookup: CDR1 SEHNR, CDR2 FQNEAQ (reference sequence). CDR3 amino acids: CASSRIQALVTGELFF. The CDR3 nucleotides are TGTGCCAGCAGCCGAATACAGGCCCTGGTTACCGGGGAGCTGTTTTTT.

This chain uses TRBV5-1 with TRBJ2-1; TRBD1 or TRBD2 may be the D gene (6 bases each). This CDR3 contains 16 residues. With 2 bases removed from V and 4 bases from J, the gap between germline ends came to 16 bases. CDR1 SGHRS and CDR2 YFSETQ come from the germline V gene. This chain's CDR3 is CASSLSGAEGYNEQFF. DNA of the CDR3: TGCGCCAGCAGCTTATCGGGGGCAGAGGGGTACAATGAGCAGTTCTTC.

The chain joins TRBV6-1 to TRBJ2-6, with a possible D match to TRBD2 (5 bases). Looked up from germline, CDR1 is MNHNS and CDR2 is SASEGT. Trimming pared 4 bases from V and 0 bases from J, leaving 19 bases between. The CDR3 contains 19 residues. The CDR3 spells CASSGLGWTGNSGANVLTF. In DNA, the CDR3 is TGTGCCAGCAGTGGGTTGGGTTGGACGGGGAACTCTGGGGCCAACGTCCTGACTTTC.

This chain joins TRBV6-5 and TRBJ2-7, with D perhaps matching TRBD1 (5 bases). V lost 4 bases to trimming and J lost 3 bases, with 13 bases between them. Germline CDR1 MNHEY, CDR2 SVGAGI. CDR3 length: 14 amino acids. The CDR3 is CASSFDSLDYEQYF. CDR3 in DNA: TGTGCCAGCAGTTTTGACAGTCTCGACTACGAGCAGTACTTC.

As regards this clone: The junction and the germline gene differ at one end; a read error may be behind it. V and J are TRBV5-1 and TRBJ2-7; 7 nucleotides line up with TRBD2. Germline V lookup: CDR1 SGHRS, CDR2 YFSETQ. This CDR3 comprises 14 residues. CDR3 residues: CASSETGTTFPPVF. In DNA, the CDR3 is TGCGCCAGCAGCGAAACCGGGACTACATTTCCCCCAGTCTTC.

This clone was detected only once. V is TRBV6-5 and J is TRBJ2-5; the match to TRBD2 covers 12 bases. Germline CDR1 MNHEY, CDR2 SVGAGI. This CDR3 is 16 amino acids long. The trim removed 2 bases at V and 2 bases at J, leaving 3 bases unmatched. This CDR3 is CASSYPTSGGQETQYF. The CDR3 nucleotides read TGTGCCAGCAGTTACCCGACTAGCGGGGGTCAAGAGACCCAGTACTTC.

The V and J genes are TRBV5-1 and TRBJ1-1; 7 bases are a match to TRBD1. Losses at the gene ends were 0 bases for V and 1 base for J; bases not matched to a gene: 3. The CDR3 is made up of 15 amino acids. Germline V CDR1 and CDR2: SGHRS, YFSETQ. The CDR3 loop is CASSLVGTANTEAFF. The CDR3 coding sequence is TGCGCCAGCAGCTTGGTCGGGACAGCGAACACTGAAGCTTTCTTT.

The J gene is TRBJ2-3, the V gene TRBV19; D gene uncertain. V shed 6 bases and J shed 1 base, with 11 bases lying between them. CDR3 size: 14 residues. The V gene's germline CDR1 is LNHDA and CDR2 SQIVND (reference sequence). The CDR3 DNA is TGTGCCAGTAGATCGCTATCGGGCACAGATACGCAGTATTTT. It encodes CASRSLSGTDTQYF.

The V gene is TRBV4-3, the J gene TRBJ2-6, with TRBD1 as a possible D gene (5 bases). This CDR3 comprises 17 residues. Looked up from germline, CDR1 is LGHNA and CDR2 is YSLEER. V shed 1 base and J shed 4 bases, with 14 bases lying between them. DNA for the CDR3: TGCGCCAGCAGCCAAGGGGTAGTACAGGTGGGGGCCAACGTCCTGACTTTC. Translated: CASSQGVVQVGANVLTF.

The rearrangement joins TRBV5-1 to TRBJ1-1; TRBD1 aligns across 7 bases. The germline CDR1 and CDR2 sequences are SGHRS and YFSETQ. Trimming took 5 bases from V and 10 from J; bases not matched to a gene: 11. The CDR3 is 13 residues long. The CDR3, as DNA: TGCGCCAGCAGTCCGATACAGGGGAATGGAGCTTTCTTT. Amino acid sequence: CASSPIQGNGAFF.

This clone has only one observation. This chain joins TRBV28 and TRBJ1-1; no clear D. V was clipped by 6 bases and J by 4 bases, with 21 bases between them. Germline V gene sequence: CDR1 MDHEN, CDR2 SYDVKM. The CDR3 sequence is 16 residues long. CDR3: CASSPPGKNRGTEAFF. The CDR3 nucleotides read TGTGCCAGCAGCCCACCGGGCAAAAATCGGGGCACTGAAGCTTTCTTT.

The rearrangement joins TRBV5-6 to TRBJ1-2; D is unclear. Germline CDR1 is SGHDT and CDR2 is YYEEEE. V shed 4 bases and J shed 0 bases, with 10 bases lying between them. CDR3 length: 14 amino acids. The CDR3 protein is CASSGIGANYGYTF. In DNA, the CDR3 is TGTGCCAGCAGCGGAATTGGGGCTAACTATGGCTACACCTTC.

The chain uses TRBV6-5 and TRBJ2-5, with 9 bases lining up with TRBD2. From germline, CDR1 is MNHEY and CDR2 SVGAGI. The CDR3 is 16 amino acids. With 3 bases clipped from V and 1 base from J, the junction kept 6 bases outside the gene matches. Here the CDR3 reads CASSYVSGGTQETQYF. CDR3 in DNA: TGTGCCAGCAGTTATGTCAGCGGGGGGACCCAAGAGACCCAGTACTTC.

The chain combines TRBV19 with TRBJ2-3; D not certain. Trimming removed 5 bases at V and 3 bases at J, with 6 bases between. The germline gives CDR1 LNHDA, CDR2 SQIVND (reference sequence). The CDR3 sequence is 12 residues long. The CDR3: CASSPATDTQYF. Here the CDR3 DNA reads TGTGCCAGTAGTCCTGCTACAGATACGCAGTATTTT. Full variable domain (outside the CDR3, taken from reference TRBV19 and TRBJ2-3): DGGITQSPKYLFRKEGQNVTLSCEQNLNHDAMYWYRQDPGQGLRLIYYSQIVNDFQKGDIAEGYSVSREKKESFPLTVTSAQKNPTAFYLCASSPATDTQYFGPGTRLTVL.

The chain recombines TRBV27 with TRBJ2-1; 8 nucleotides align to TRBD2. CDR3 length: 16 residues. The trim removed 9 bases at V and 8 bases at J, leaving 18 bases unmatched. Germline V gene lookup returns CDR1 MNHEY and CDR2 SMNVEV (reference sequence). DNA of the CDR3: TGTGCCAGTAATAGCGGGATAGGGCGGATTAGGTATGAGCAGTTCTTC. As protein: CASNSGIGRIRYEQFF.